One TCR beta chain is described in this entry. Only in-frame clones appear in the TCRdb table, and some are missing; sequencing was by immunoSEQ multiplex PCR. The repertoire holds over a million clones, with approximately 72% as singletons. The data originate from a study of shared clonotypes between healthy human individuals. The V end lost 1 base, the J end lost 3 bases, and 6 bases lay between the germline ends. This CDR3 contains 12 residues. Germline-derived CDR1 and CDR2 are GTSNPN and SVGIG (reference sequence). This TCR was recovered from a man in his late teens or twenties in good health. The chain links TRBV30 to TRBJ2-5; D is unresolved. Sequencing was performed on memory CD4+ T cells sorted from blood. Subset given: CD45RA-negative fraction. The DNA for the CDR3 is TGTGCCTGGAGTGAGTGGAAAGAGACCCAGTACTTC. This encodes CAWSEWKETQYF.